The 25 T cell receptor beta chains in this list originate from one sample, sequenced in a study of patients and donors after allogeneic stem cell transplantation. TCRdb used MiXCR to reprocess the RT-PCR reads, holding one entry per CDR3 protein. The repertoire has around 30,000 distinct CDR3 sequences, roughly 38% of them found once; the top ten carry less than 85%. The sample comprised blood, either unsorted or a sorted T cell fraction (not recorded which). All receptors derive from a human donor who was either an allogeneic HSCT recipient or a stem cell or donor lymphocyte infusion donor (not recorded which). It is not recorded whose cells these are; they may come from a transplant donor.

The chain links TRBV6-2 or TRBV6-3 to TRBJ2-3; 7 nucleotides match TRBD2. CDR3 length: 15 amino acids. The ends lost 5 bases at V and 6 bases at J; junction bases unmatched: 11. Germline values: CDR1 MNHEY, CDR2 SVGEGT. For the CDR3, the DNA is TGTGCCAGCAGTACGAACGGGAGGACCTGGGATACGCAGTATTTT. Residues: CASSTNGRTWDTQYF.

Only one count was recorded for this clonotype. J is TRBJ2-1 and V is TRBV29-1, with D unclear. CDR1 and CDR2 from the germline V gene are SQVTM and ANQGSEA. This CDR3 contains 13 residues. V lost 4 bases and J 3 bases, leaving 10 bases between the germline ends. The CDR3 protein is CSVAELSYNEQFF. CDR3 sequence (DNA): TGCAGCGTTGCAGAGCTTAGCTACAATGAGCAGTTCTTC.

The chain is built from TRBV18 and TRBJ1-1, with D possibly being TRBD1 (5 bases). The germline V gene encodes CDR1 KGHSH and CDR2 LQKENI. V lost 0 bases, J lost 2 bases, and 10 bases lay in between. The CDR3 is made up of 15 amino acids. The CDR3 region is CASSPPQGENTEAFF. The CDR3 DNA sequence: TGTGCCAGCTCACCACCCCAAGGGGAAAACACTGAAGCTTTCTTT. Together with reference TRBV18 and TRBJ1-1, the CDR3 gives the full variable domain: NAGVMQNPRHLVRRRGQEARLRCSPMKGHSHVYWYRQLPEEGLKFMVYLQKENIIDESGMPKERFSAEFPKEGPSILRIQQVVRGDSAAYFCASSPPQGENTEAFFGQGTRLTVV.

The table lists this clonotype with a few counts. V and J are TRBV4-3 and TRBJ1-2; D call uncertain. The CDR3 sequence is 16 residues long. The germline V gene encodes CDR1 LGHNA and CDR2 YSLEER. V was shortened by 4 bases and J by 9 bases, with 24 bases between the two germline ends. The CDR3 DNA sequence: TGCGCCAGCAGCCCCAAAGGGTGGAACAGTGGCTTGAGCTACACCTTC. Protein sequence: CASSPKGWNSGLSYTF.

The rearrangement links TRBV10-3 to TRBJ2-1; D not resolved. V was pared by 2 bases and J by 10 bases, with 12 bases between. The germline CDR1 and CDR2 sequences are ENHRY and SYGVKD. CDR3 length equals 13 residues. Written as DNA, the CDR3 is TGTGCCATCAGTGAGGAGATTCGAAGCGAGCAGTTCTTC. This encodes CAISEEIRSEQFF.

This chain links TRBV5-6 with TRBJ2-5, with TRBD1 identical over 11 bases. The CDR3 is made up of 15 amino acids. CDR1 is SGHDT and CDR2 is YYEEEE in the germline V gene. The V gene end was trimmed by 3 bases and the J gene end by 4 bases; junction bases not matched to a gene: 5. In DNA form, the CDR3 reads TGTGCCAGCAGCTACGGACAGGGGGCTACAGAGACCCAGTACTTC. It translates to CASSYGQGATETQYF.

This clonotype was detected only a few times. The gene calls are TRBV9 and TRBJ2-3; 8 positions agree with TRBD2. The germline V gene has CDR1 SGDLS and CDR2 YYNGEE. The CDR3 consists of 14 residues. The V segment lost 1 base and the J segment 5 bases; nucleotides outside the gene matches: 3. This chain's CDR3 is CASSVSGRGDTQYF. As DNA, the CDR3 is TGTGCCAGCAGCGTAAGCGGGAGAGGAGATACGCAGTATTTT.

This chain joins TRBV20-1 and TRBJ1-1; 7 bases fit TRBD1. Germline assignment: CDR1 DFQATT and CDR2 SNEGSKA (reference sequence). The V gene end was trimmed by 6 bases and the J gene end by 1 base; junction bases not matched to a gene: 5. The CDR3 runs to 13 residues. The CDR3 DNA is TGCAGTGCCAGGGGGGCGGGGAACACTGAAGCTTTCTTT. Its translation is CSARGAGNTEAFF.

This clonotype was seen a few times. The chain combines TRBV4-3 with TRBJ1-4, with D possibly being TRBD1 (6 bases). Germline V lookup: CDR1 LGHNA, CDR2 YSLEER. V was pared by 6 bases and J by 7 bases, with 15 bases between. This CDR3 has 14 residues. The CDR3 bases are TGCGCCAGCAGGCGACAGGCTTCTACTGAAAAACTGTTTTTT. This codes for CASRRQASTEKLFF.

This chain connects TRBV7-9 to TRBJ1-6, with D unresolved. The V end was cut by 9 bases, the J end by 2 bases, with 11 bases between. CDR3 length: 14 amino acids. Germline CDR1 and CDR2: SEHNR and FQNEAQ (reference sequence). The CDR3 bases are TGTGCCAGTAAAGCGGAGACCTATAATTCACCCCTCCACTTT. Its protein is CASKAETYNSPLHF.

This clonotype was seen more than once but under ten times. The genes are TRBV24-1 and TRBJ2-1, with 8 bases that match TRBD2. The CDR3 contains 16 residues. The germline CDR1 and CDR2 sequences are KGHDR and SFDVKD. V dropped 4 bases and J dropped 4; count of bases not matched to a gene: 8. CDR3 amino acids: CATSDVRGGQYNEQFF. CDR3 sequence (DNA): TGTGCCACCAGTGACGTTCGGGGGGGCCAATACAATGAGCAGTTCTTC.

This sequence joins TRBV20-1 and TRBJ1-6; 7 bases fit TRBD1. The CDR3 has 14 amino acids. Germline-derived CDR1 and CDR2 are DFQATT and SNEGSKA (reference sequence). V dropped 3 bases and J dropped 4; count of bases not matched to a gene: 3. CDR3 nucleotides: TGCAGTGCTAGGAAGACAGGGTATAATTCACCCCTCCACTTT. It yields the protein CSARKTGYNSPLHF.

The chain recombines TRBV7-2 with TRBJ1-2, with TRBD1 identical over 8 bases. The junction had 7 bases not matched to a gene; V was cut back by 5 bases and J by 8 bases. CDR1 is SGHTA, CDR2 FQGNSA, per germline. This CDR3 is 13 amino acids long. The CDR3 loop is CASSPGQGGGYTF. Here the CDR3 DNA reads TGTGCCAGCAGCCCCGGACAGGGAGGCGGCTACACCTTC. The whole variable domain, filled in from reference TRBV7-2 and TRBJ1-2, reads GAGVSQSPSNKVTEKGKDVELRCDPISGHTALYWYRQSLGQGLEFLIYFQGNSAPDKSGLPSDRFSAERTGGSVSTLTIQRTQQEDSAVYLCASSPGQGGGYTFGSGTRLTVV.

This clonotype appeared a few times. This chain uses TRBV15 with TRBJ2-2; D gene ambiguous. The V and J ends lost 0 bases and 2 bases respectively, with 10 bases between them. The CDR3 consists of 16 residues. Germline V gene data show CDR1 as LNHNV and CDR2 as YYDKDF (reference sequence). The CDR3 region is CATSRDRASNTGELFF. The CDR3 DNA sequence: TGTGCCACCAGCAGAGATCGGGCTAGTAACACCGGGGAGCTGTTTTTT.

This chain joins TRBV4-3 and TRBJ2-2; D perhaps matches TRBD1 (7 bases). The CDR3 is made up of 16 amino acids. Germline CDR1 LGHNA, CDR2 YSLEER. V shed 0 bases and J shed 5 bases, with 13 bases lying between them. DNA of the CDR3: TGCGCCAGCAGCCAAGATGGAGGGGGCTGGACCGGGGAGCTGTTTTTT. Translated, it gives CASSQDGGGWTGELFF.

V is TRBV5-1 and J is TRBJ1-1; TRBD1 agrees at 10 bases. The CDR3 has 13 residues. CDR1 is SGHRS, CDR2 YFSETQ, per germline. Losses at the gene ends were 4 bases for V and 6 bases for J; bases not matched to a gene: 3. The CDR3 DNA sequence: TGCGCCAGCAGCCCGGACAGGGGGGCTGAAGCTTTCTTT. Its translation: CASSPDRGAEAFF.

J is TRBJ2-3 and V is TRBV19, with 10 bases matching TRBD2. With V trimmed by 1 base and J by 7 bases, 8 bases remained unmatched. The CDR3 consists of 16 residues. Germline values: CDR1 LNHDA, CDR2 SQIVND (reference sequence). CDR3 bases: TGTGCCAGTAGTATAGCCCTAGCGGGAGTTGGAAATACGCAGTATTTT. It specifies CASSIALAGVGNTQYF.

The table lists this clonotype with a few counts. The rearrangement uses TRBV5-1 and TRBJ1-1; D remains ambiguous. Germline CDR1 SGHRS, CDR2 YFSETQ. V was cut by 0 bases and J by 1 base, with 4 bases left in between. This CDR3 region has 13 residues. The CDR3 is CASSLAENTEAFF. The CDR3 nucleotides read TGCGCCAGCAGCTTGGCGGAGAACACTGAAGCTTTCTTT. Full variable domain (remainder filled in from reference TRBV5-1 and TRBJ1-1): KAGVTQTPRYLIKTRGQQVTLSCSPISGHRSVSWYQQTPGQGLQFLFEYFSETQRNKGNFPGRFSGRQFSNSRSEMNVSTLELGDSALYLCASSLAENTEAFFGQGTRLTVV.

Written as DNA, the CDR3 is TGTGCCAGCGCGTCGACAGGGAAGGGAATATACAATGAGCAGTTCTTC. Encoded protein: CASASTGKGIYNEQFF. The chain has TRBV27 and TRBJ2-1; TRBD1 agrees at 7 bases. CDR1 and CDR2 (germline): MNHEY, SMNVEV (reference sequence). The CDR3 contains 16 residues. J lost 4 bases, V lost 8 bases, and 14 bases had no gene match.

This chain uses TRBV4-1 with TRBJ1-1; D possibly corresponds to TRBD1 (6 bases). CDR1 and CDR2 (germline): MGHRA, YSYEKL. The CDR3 consists of 16 residues. V lost 3 bases and J lost 5, with 19 bases in between. The CDR3 sequence is CASSHRLRGARTEAFF. The CDR3 DNA follows: TGCGCCAGCAGCCACCGCCTCCGGGGGGCCCGGACTGAAGCTTTCTTT.

The rearrangement joins TRBV6-5 to TRBJ2-1, with D tentatively TRBD2 (6 bases). V was trimmed by 5 bases and J by 5 bases, leaving 10 bases between them. The CDR3 runs 13 residues. Germline CDR1 reads MNHEY; CDR2 reads SVGAGI. The CDR3 DNA is TGTGCCAGCAGTCTAGCGTTTAACAATGAGCAGTTCTTC. Amino acids: CASSLAFNNEQFF.

This chain links TRBV18 with TRBJ2-7, with 10 bases matching TRBD1. CDR1 KGHSH and CDR2 LQKENI come from the germline V gene. The CDR3 spans 16 residues. The trim removed 4 bases at V and 7 bases at J, leaving 13 bases unmatched. The CDR3: CASSLPGTGVSKEQYF. In DNA form, the CDR3 reads TGTGCCAGCTCACTTCCCGGGACAGGGGTTTCTAAAGAGCAGTACTTC.

This clonotype has just a few counts. V and J are TRBV27 and TRBJ1-1; D unresolved. CDR1 is MNHEY, CDR2 SMNVEV, per germline (reference sequence). CDR3 size: 14 residues. Trimming stripped 3 bases from V and 5 bases from J, with 13 bases between. The CDR3 coding sequence is TGTGCCAGCAGTTTTCGGGTCTCGGGGACTGAAGCTTTCTTT. As protein: CASSFRVSGTEAFF.

In its sample, this clonotype was seen a few times. V gene TRBV4-3 combines with J gene TRBJ2-7, with D unresolved. Trimming cost V 0 bases and J 7 bases, with 16 bases left between them. In germline, CDR1 is LGHNA, CDR2 YSLEER. The CDR3 consists of 15 residues. The CDR3 protein is CASSQDTMTAREQYF. In nucleotides, the CDR3 is TGCGCCAGCAGCCAAGACACGATGACCGCGCGGGAGCAGTACTTC.

J is TRBJ2-7 and V is TRBV28; D is perhaps TRBD1 or TRBD2 (5 bases each). Trimming stripped 6 bases from V and 1 base from J, with 7 bases between. The CDR3 spans 12 residues. Germline CDR1 MDHEN, CDR2 SYDVKM. DNA for the CDR3: TGTGCCAGCAGCGGGGCTTCCTACGAGCAGTACTTC. As protein: CASSGASYEQYF.